The source of this T cell receptor beta chain is a study of control samples from healthy donors and cancer patients. Using immunoSEQ multiplex PCR, the repertoire was profiled, and TCRdb retains in-frame clones only, with some absent. The data show around 110,000 clones, with roughly 93% seen just once and about 2.5% held by the top ten. CDR1 SGHDN and CDR2 FVKESK come from the germline V gene. Trimming left V 5 bases short and J 4 bases short, with 11 bases between. This CDR3 has 13 residues. This TCR derives from a man between 25 and 39 years old in good health. The sequenced material came from blood. This rearrangement joins TRBV14 to TRBJ1-2; D unclear. In DNA, the CDR3 is TGTGCCAGCAGCTCCCGAGAGCTCTATGGCTACACCTTC. This gives the protein CASSSRELYGYTF. The entire variable domain, with the rest obtained from reference TRBV14 and TRBJ1-2, is as follows: EAGVTQFPSHSVIEKGQTVTLRCDPISGHDNLYWYRRVMGKEIKFLLHFVKESKQDESGMPNNRFLAERTGGTYSTLKVQPAELEDSGVYFCASSSRELYGYTFGSGTRLTVV.